The rows below give T cell receptor beta chains drawn from one sample of a study of T cells in Graves' hyperthyroidism and ophthalmopathy. One entry per CDR3 protein, called by TCRdb with MiXCR from the multiplex PCR reads. The table records approximately 480,000 distinct CDR3 sequences, less than 25% of them present only once. Sequenced: blood. The receptor source for this set is a young man with Graves' hyperthyroidism. Both conserved end residues are part of each CDR3. A D gene is named only where the DNA matches it firmly. The size of a clone is reported for some rows only, either as once, few or many, or as a class for expanded clones.

>NA|14|NA|TRBJ2-7|TRBV28
CASSMSGTYYEQYF
TGTGCCAGCAGTATGTCCGGGACTTACTACGAGCAGTACTTC
>NA|13|many|TRBJ1-2|TRBV6-5
CASSYGAGDGCTF
TGTGCCAGCAGTTACGGTGCAGGGGATGGCTGCACCTTC
>NA|15|many|TRBJ1-2|TRBV3-1
CASSQDRTVHYGYTF
TGTGCCAGCAGCCAAGATCGCACGGTGCACTATGGCTACACCTTC
>NA|12|NA|TRBJ2-5|TRBV19
CASRQSGETQYF
TGTGCCAGTAGGCAGTCAGGAGAGACCCAGTACTTC
>TRBD1|17|once|TRBJ1-5|TRBV6-2/TRBV6-3
CASSYWDRGTSNQPQHF
TGTGCCAGCAGTTACTGGGACAGGGGAACCAGCAATCAGCCCCAGCATTTT
>NA|15|many|TRBJ1-5|TRBV19
CASSIEGAGNQPQHF
TGTGCCAGTAGTATAGAAGGGGCAGGCAATCAGCCCCAGCATTTT
>TRBD1|15|many|TRBJ1-1|TRBV4-2
CASSQVQGANTEAFF
TGTGCCAGCAGCCAGGTACAGGGGGCTAACACTGAAGCTTTCTTT
>NA|17|NA|TRBJ2-2|TRBV20-1
CSARPALGLANTGELFF
TGCAGTGCTAGACCAGCACTAGGCCTCGCGAACACCGGGGAGCTGTTTTTT
>NA|15|few|TRBJ2-2|TRBV7-2
CASSSHGARGGELFF
TGTGCCAGCAGCTCCCACGGGGCAAGGGGCGGGGAGCTGTTTTTT
>NA|13|many|TRBJ1-6|TRBV12-5
CASGLEGDSPLHF
TGTGCTAGTGGTTTGGAAGGAGATTCACCCCTCCACTTT
>TRBD1|16|many|TRBJ1-1|TRBV14
CASSQGGQGARTEAFF
TGTGCCAGCAGCCAAGGAGGACAGGGGGCAAGAACTGAAGCTTTCTTT
>NA|12|many|TRBJ1-2|TRBV12-3/TRBV12-4
CASSPHIYGYTF
TGTGCCAGCAGTCCGCACATCTATGGCTACACCTTC
>NA|12|once|TRBJ1-2|TRBV19
CASSNQVRGYTF
TGTGCCAGTAGCAACCAAGTCCGGGGCTACACCTTC
>NA|15|many|TRBJ2-5|TRBV19
CASSMGRIHQETQYF
TGTGCCAGTAGTATGGGACGGATACACCAAGAGACCCAGTACTTC
>NA|14|NA|TRBJ2-5|TRBV7-2
CASGRGGPQETQYF
TGTGCCAGCGGAAGAGGGGGGCCCCAAGAGACCCAGTACTTC
>TRBD1|15|NA|TRBJ2-7|TRBV29-1
CSAPSSGTGTHEQYF
TGCAGCGCCCCCTCCTCCGGGACAGGGACCCACGAGCAGTACTTC
>TRBD1|16|NA|TRBJ1-1|TRBV12-3/TRBV12-4
CASSTGTGRRNTEAFF
TGTGCCAGCAGTACCGGGACAGGGAGGCGGAACACTGAAGCTTTCTTT
>NA|14|few|TRBJ2-7|TRBV19
CASSRAGNPYEQYF
TGTGCCAGTAGTAGGGCAGGGAACCCCTACGAGCAGTACTTC
>NA|13|many|TRBJ2-5|TRBV7-8
CASSQGDFETQYF
TGTGCCAGCAGCCAGGGGGACTTCGAGACCCAGTACTTC
>NA|14|many|TRBJ1-1|TRBV6-1
CASSEGRLNTEAFF
TGTGCCAGCAGTGAAGGGCGGTTGAACACTGAAGCTTTCTTT